This TCR beta chain appears in the sequencing data of a study of T cells in Graves' hyperthyroidism and ophthalmopathy. There are many counts of this clonotype. Patients aged 18 to 65 with hyperthyroidism were newly diagnosed, with duration under 2 months. From RNA transcripts, TCR beta CDR3 regions were amplified. The TCR CDR3 was amplified in a first-round RT-PCR using the HTBI primer set. TCRdb called the multiplex PCR reads again in MiXCR, with one record for every CDR3 protein. Of fewer than 700,000 distinct CDR3 sequences in the sample, roughly 15% were seen once. The V gene end was trimmed by 4 bases and the J gene end by 9 bases; junction bases not matched to a gene: 10. CDR1 and CDR2 from the germline V gene are SGHRS and YFSETQ. The CDR3 is made up of 14 amino acids.

Sequenced input: blood. The clonotype comes from a woman aged 30 to 39 with Graves' hyperthyroidism. V and J are TRBV5-1 and TRBJ2-7; 10 nucleotides match TRBD1. CDR3 nucleotides: TGCGCCAGCAGCACCGGGACAGGGGACGGCGGGCAGTACTTC. It specifies CASSTGTGDGGQYF. The full variable domain, its missing parts supplied by reference TRBV5-1 and TRBJ2-7, is KAGVTQTPRYLIKTRGQQVTLSCSPISGHRSVSWYQQTPGQGLQFLFEYFSETQRNKGNFPGRFSGRQFSNSRSEMNVSTLELGDSALYLCASSTGTGDGGQYFGPGTRLTVT.